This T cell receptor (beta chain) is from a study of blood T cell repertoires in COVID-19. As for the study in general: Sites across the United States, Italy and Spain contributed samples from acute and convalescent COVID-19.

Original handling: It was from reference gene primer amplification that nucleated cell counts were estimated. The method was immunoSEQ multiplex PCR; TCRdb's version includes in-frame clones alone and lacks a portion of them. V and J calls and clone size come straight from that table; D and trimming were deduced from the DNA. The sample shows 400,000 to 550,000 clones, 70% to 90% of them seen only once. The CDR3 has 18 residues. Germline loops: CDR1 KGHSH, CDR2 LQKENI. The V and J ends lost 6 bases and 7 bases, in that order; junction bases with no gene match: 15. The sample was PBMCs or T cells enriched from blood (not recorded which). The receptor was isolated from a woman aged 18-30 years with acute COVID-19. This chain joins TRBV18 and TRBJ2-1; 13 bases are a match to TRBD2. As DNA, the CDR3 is TGTGCCAGCTCTCACACTAGCGGGAGGGCCATGTTGGGAAATGAGCAGTTCTTC. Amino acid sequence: CASSHTSGRAMLGNEQFF. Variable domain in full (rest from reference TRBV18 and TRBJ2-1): NAGVMQNPRHLVRRRGQEARLRCSPMKGHSHVYWYRQLPEEGLKFMVYLQKENIIDESGMPKERFSAEFPKEGPSILRIQQVVRGDSAAYFCASSHTSGRAMLGNEQFFGPGTRLTVL.